This T cell receptor beta chain was profiled in a study of blood T cell repertoires in COVID-19. Germline CDR1 LGHNT, CDR2 FRNRAP. The germline V and J ends were trimmed by 1 base and 6 bases, with 4 bases remaining between them. The CDR3 has 12 amino acids. Under the authors' procedure: Amplified reference gene primers provided the basis for estimating nucleated cell counts. Generated by immunoSEQ multiplex PCR, the TCRdb table keeps only in-frame clones and is missing some. V and J calls and clone size come straight from that table; D and trimming were deduced from the DNA. The table lists over 60,000 clones, 75% to 90% of them singletons.

The chain recombines TRBV12-5 with TRBJ1-5; D unclear. The sequence derives from a woman older than 75 with active or convalescent COVID-19. Sequencing was performed on peripheral blood. The CDR3 reads CASGLDGQPQHF. As DNA, the CDR3 is TGTGCTAGTGGTTTGGACGGTCAGCCCCAGCATTTT.